This TCR beta chain is from a study of CD8 T cells in ankylosing spondylitis (TCRdb year 2017). Regarding the study in general: The study profiled T cell receptor beta repertoires in healthy donors and ankylosing spondylitis patients to find disease-linked TCR variants. The whole study cohort included over a hundred healthy donors and 25 or so ankylosing spondylitis patients. Samples of peripheral blood were taken, and for ankylosing spondylitis patients, synovial fluid was collected as well. Study-level results and caveats: The disease-linked clones had a CD8+ phenotype and were found at relatively low frequencies in peripheral blood. The disease-linked clones were reported to be significantly enriched in matched synovial fluid samples from ankylosing spondylitis patients. Some motif variants were previously reported in synovial fluid and blood of reactive arthritis patients, suggesting common disease-initiation mechanisms. Blood from ankylosing spondylitis patients appeared to be characterized by a TCR beta motif composed of eight highly homologous amino acid variants.

Including cysteine and phenylalanine, the CDR3 has 18 amino acids. The entry retains the CDR3 DNA only, 54 bases that are in frame from base 1. V is pruned by 1 base and J by 6 bases, leaving 15 bases of the junction without a gene match. In the case of this clonotype: No antigen is known for it. Per-base quality was not reported, and no clone a single base away is much larger than it.

Sequencing was carried out with an Illumina HiSeq 2500. TCR beta libraries were prepared by quantitative 5'-RACE with molecular barcodes. Under the source paper's analysis protocol: Disease-linked TCR variants were identified with a new computational method built on a probabilistic model of VDJ rearrangement. TCRdb applied fastp at Q25 and MiXCR to the public reads, then kept only in-frame beta chains. Entries that share a CDR3 protein sequence are merged under the most common genes and DNA. The authors' filters were not applied to this entry. The table for this sample lists around 250,000 distinct CDR3 sequences; 15% to 20% of them were counted only once. In total, the top ten clones hold less than 35% of the sample.

The TCR sequence derives from a male donor with ankylosing spondylitis or in good health (not recorded which). Material for sequencing was blood, either unsorted or a sorted T cell fraction (not recorded which). The V and J segments used are TRBV12-3 or TRBV12-4 and TRBJ2-7, with 10 central nucleotides matching TRBD2. The nucleotide sequence is given as TGTGCCAGCAGTTTAGAGGGACTCGGGGGAGTAGCGGGAGGCGAGCAGTACTTC. The encoded protein is CASSLEGLGGVAGGEQYF.